This T cell receptor (beta chain) was recovered during a study of blood T cell repertoires in COVID-19. Study details: T cells, B-cell-depleted T cells, or PBMCs supplied cDNA or gDNA.

Germline V gene lookup returns CDR1 LGHNA and CDR2 YSLEER. V lost 0 bases, J lost 0 bases, and 9 bases lay in between. This CDR3 region has 16 residues. In the source study's methods: It was from reference gene primer amplification that nucleated cell counts were estimated. Sequencing was performed with immunoSEQ multiplex PCR; in TCRdb, only in-frame clones are kept and a portion is missing. That table is the source of V, J and clone size, and D and trimming were worked out from the DNA. The table includes under 400,000 clones, 85% to 90% detected once. The chain joins TRBV4-3 to TRBJ1-3; D is undetermined. Sequenced input: peripheral blood. This receptor was identified in a young man with active or convalescent COVID-19. CDR3 amino acids: CASSQDFGSSGNTIYF. CDR3 sequence (DNA): TGCGCCAGCAGCCAAGACTTCGGGAGCTCTGGAAACACCATATATTTT.